Listed below are T cell receptor beta chains from one sample, sequenced in a study of blood T cells in healthy people across ages. TCRdb called the 5' RACE reads again in MiXCR, with one record for every CDR3 protein. The sample records about 780,000 distinct CDR3 sequences, 20% to 30% being singletons. These data also formed part of another study, on T cells of mothers and their children.

The source material was blood. All receptors derive from a boy aged 10-17 years in good health. Both conserved end residues are part of each CDR3. The D gene is left open where the match is weak. Size values are once, few and many counts, or a class for expanded clones, and some rows have none.

NA	once	16	TRBJ2-7	TRBV13	CANSPRYEGLSYEQYF	TGTGCCAACAGCCCCAGATACGAGGGCCTCTCCTACGAGCAGTACTTC
NA	few	14	TRBJ1-3	TRBV7-7	CASSPRANRVPLYF	TGTGCCAGCAGCCCTCGGGCCAACAGGGTACCCTTATATTTT
TRBD1	few	14	TRBJ2-3	TRBV6-6	CASSPQGASDTQYF	TGTGCCAGCAGTCCCCAGGGGGCCTCAGATACGCAGTATTTT
NA	NA	19	TRBJ2-4	TRBV5-1	CASSLPTTTAPLAKNIQYF	TGCGCCAGCAGCTTGCCGACCACGACAGCCCCCTTGGCCAAAAACATTCAGTACTTC
NA	NA	13	TRBJ2-4	TRBV7-3	CASSLRQEDIQYF	TGTGCCAGCAGCTTGAGGCAGGAGGACATTCAGTACTTC
NA	few	19	TRBJ2-3	TRBV18	CASSTIRGGDPWDTDTQYF	TGTGCCAGCTCAACTATCCGGGGCGGCGACCCATGGGACACAGATACGCAGTATTTT
NA	NA	13	TRBJ1-1	TRBV12-3/TRBV12-4	CASSFNSVQVAFF	TGTGCCAGCAGTTTTAACTCTGTGCAGGTTGCTTTCTTT
NA	few	15	TRBJ2-5	TRBV20-1	CSARDMLRDQETQYF	TGCAGTGCTAGAGATATGCTGAGAGACCAAGAGACCCAGTACTTC
NA	few	14	TRBJ1-1	TRBV7-9	CASSVTDWNTEAFF	TGTGCCAGCAGCGTGACGGACTGGAACACTGAAGCTTTCTTT
NA	NA	16	TRBJ2-2	TRBV6-2/TRBV6-3	CASSYSSVGGSGELFF	TGTGCCAGCAGTTATTCCAGCGTTGGGGGGTCTGGGGAGCTGTTTTTT
NA	NA	15	TRBJ2-5	TRBV9	CASSVATGGQETQYF	TGTGCCAGCAGCGTAGCTACTGGAGGACAAGAGACCCAGTACTTC
TRBD1	NA	14	TRBJ2-1	TRBV6-2/TRBV6-3	CATTRQGAVNEQFF	TGTGCCACCACTCGACAGGGGGCTGTCAATGAGCAGTTCTTC
TRBD1	NA	15	TRBJ2-1	TRBV28	CASSPTRGQVGGQFF	TGTGCCAGCAGCCCAACCCGCGGACAGGTTGGGGGGCAGTTCTTC
NA	few	12	TRBJ1-1	TRBV6-5	CASSFDSTEAFF	TGTGCCAGCAGTTTTGACAGCACTGAAGCTTTCTTT
NA	NA	13	TRBJ1-2	TRBV6-5	CASSARPLWGYTF	TGTGCCAGCAGTGCCCGGCCTCTCTGGGGCTACACCTTC
NA	NA	12	TRBJ1-2	TRBV29-1	CSAKRGGFGYTF	TGCAGCGCCAAAAGGGGAGGGTTTGGCTACACCTTC
NA	NA	13	TRBJ2-2	TRBV4-1	CASRRWGKGELFF	TGCGCCAGCCGACGGTGGGGTAAAGGGGAGCTGTTTTTT
NA	few	14	TRBJ2-3	TRBV12-3/TRBV12-4	CASSFWQGTDTQYF	TGTGCCAGCAGTTTTTGGCAGGGGACGGATACGCAGTATTTT
NA	NA	14	TRBJ1-2	TRBV6-1	CASSDLWGADGYTF	TGTGCCAGCAGTGACCTGTGGGGGGCGGATGGCTACACCTTC
NA	NA	13	TRBJ1-5	TRBV20-1	CSASEDRRRSQHF	TGCAGTGCTAGTGAGGACCGACGTCGTTCCCAGCATTTT
TRBD2	NA	14	TRBJ2-7	TRBV19	CASSSSLAAWEHYF	TGTGCCAGTAGTTCCTCACTAGCGGCATGGGAGCATTACTTC
TRBD1	NA	15	TRBJ2-7	TRBV28	CASSPRDRDIYEQYF	TGTGCCAGCAGTCCCCGGGACAGGGACATCTACGAGCAGTACTTC
NA	NA	14	TRBJ1-1	TRBV6-4	CASRRQTSNTEAFF	TGTGCCAGCAGGAGACAGACATCCAACACTGAAGCTTTCTTT
NA	NA	14	TRBJ2-1	TRBV18	CASSPSGEWVEQFF	TGTGCCAGCTCACCATCCGGGGAATGGGTTGAGCAGTTCTTC
NA	NA	15	TRBJ1-4	TRBV5-1	CASSPQGQGSEKLFF	TGCGCCAGCAGCCCCCAGGGGCAGGGAAGTGAAAAACTGTTTTTT
TRBD2	NA	14	TRBJ2-7	TRBV12-3/TRBV12-4	CASSRLASAGGQYF	TGTGCCAGCAGTCGACTAGCGTCGGCGGGAGGGCAGTACTTC
NA	few	14	TRBJ1-3	TRBV7-9	CASSPPASGNTIYF	TGTGCCAGCAGCCCCCCGGCCTCTGGAAACACCATATATTTT
TRBD1	NA	13	TRBJ2-1	TRBV29-1	CSVGGQGSGEQFF	TGCAGCGTTGGTGGACAGGGGAGCGGTGAGCAGTTCTTC
TRBD2	few	17	TRBJ2-4	TRBV28	CASGSTGTSGMVDIQYF	TGTGCCAGCGGGTCGACAGGGACTAGCGGGATGGTAGACATTCAGTACTTC
NA	NA	13	TRBJ1-2	TRBV9	CASSVDTGHGYTF	TGTGCCAGCAGCGTAGACACCGGCCATGGCTACACCTTC
TRBD2	NA	17	TRBJ2-1	TRBV18	CASSPLASGSSYNEQFF	TGTGCCAGCTCACCGTTAGCTAGCGGGAGTTCTTACAATGAGCAGTTCTTC
TRBD1	few	10	TRBJ2-1	TRBV29-1	CSVSGQGQFF	TGCAGCGTTTCTGGACAGGGTCAGTTCTTC
NA	NA	13	TRBJ1-2	TRBV6-6	CASSYESGFGYTF	TGTGCCAGCAGTTACGAGTCGGGGTTTGGCTACACCTTC
NA	few	11	TRBJ2-7	TRBV19	CASEDSSEQYF	TGTGCCAGTGAGGATAGTAGCGAGCAGTACTTC
NA	NA	15	TRBJ1-1	TRBV7-2	CASSLLSLRNTEAFF	TGTGCCAGCAGCTTACTAAGCTTACGGAACACTGAAGCTTTCTTT
NA	NA	14	TRBJ2-7	TRBV27	CASSEYRDSYEQYF	TGTGCCAGCAGTGAATACAGGGACTCCTACGAGCAGTACTTC
NA	NA	14	TRBJ2-3	TRBV7-2	CASGEGGPADTQYF	TGTGCCAGCGGGGAGGGGGGACCCGCAGATACGCAGTATTTT
NA	NA	18	TRBJ1-4	TRBV14	CASSQDLSDSVFNEKLFF	TGTGCCAGCAGCCAAGATCTTTCGGACAGCGTCTTTAATGAAAAACTGTTTTTT
NA	NA	14	TRBJ2-5	TRBV9	CASSVGAGQETQYF	TGTGCCAGCAGCGTAGGGGCGGGCCAAGAGACCCAGTACTTC
NA	few	16	TRBJ2-6	TRBV7-9	CASSLVALSGANVLTF	TGTGCCAGCAGCTTAGTGGCTCTCTCTGGGGCCAACGTCCTGACTTTC
NA	few	14	TRBJ1-5	TRBV2	CASSEGNWNQPQHF	TGTGCCAGCAGTGAAGGGAACTGGAATCAGCCCCAGCATTTT